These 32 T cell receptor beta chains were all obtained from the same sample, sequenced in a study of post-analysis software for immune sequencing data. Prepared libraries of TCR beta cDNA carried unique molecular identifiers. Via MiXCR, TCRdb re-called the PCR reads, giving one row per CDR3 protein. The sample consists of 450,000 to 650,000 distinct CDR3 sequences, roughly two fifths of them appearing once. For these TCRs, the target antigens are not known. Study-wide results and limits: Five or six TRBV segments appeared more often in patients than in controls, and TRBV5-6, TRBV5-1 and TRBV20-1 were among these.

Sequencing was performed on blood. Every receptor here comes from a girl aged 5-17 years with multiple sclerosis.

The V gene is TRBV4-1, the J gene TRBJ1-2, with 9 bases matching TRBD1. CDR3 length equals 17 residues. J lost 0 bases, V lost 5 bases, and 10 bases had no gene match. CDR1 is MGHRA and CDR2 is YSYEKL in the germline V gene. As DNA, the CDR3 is TGCGCCAGCAGCACAACCCGGACAGGGGCCCCTAACTATGGCTACACCTTC. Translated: CASSTTRTGAPNYGYTF.

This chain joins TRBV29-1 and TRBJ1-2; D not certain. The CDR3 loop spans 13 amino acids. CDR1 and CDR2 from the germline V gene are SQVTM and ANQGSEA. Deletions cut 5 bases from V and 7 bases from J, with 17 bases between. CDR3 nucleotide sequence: TGCAGCGTTTGGGTAGGAGTGTCGGGTGGCTACACCTTC. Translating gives CSVWVGVSGGYTF.

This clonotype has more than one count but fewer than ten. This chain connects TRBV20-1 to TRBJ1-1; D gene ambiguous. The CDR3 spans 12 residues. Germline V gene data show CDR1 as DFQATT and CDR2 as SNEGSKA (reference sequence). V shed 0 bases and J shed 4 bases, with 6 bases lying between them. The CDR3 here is CSARDPRTEAFF. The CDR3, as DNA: TGCAGTGCTAGAGACCCTCGCACTGAAGCTTTCTTT.

CDR3 amino acids: CASSPGLAGSVRNEQFF. The DNA of the CDR3 is TGCGCCAGCAGCCCAGGACTAGCGGGAAGTGTTAGGAATGAGCAGTTCTTC. The rearrangement uses TRBV4-1 and TRBJ2-1; 12 bases align to TRBD2. The CDR3 loop spans 17 amino acids. The V gene's germline CDR1 is MGHRA and CDR2 YSYEKL. V was clipped by 4 bases and J by 7 bases; unmatched bases: 11.

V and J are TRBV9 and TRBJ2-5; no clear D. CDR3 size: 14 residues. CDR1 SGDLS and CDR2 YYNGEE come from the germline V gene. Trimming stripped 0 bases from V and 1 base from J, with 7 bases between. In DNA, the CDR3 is TGTGCCAGCAGCGTAGGCCGGAGCCAAGAGACCCAGTACTTC. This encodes CASSVGRSQETQYF.

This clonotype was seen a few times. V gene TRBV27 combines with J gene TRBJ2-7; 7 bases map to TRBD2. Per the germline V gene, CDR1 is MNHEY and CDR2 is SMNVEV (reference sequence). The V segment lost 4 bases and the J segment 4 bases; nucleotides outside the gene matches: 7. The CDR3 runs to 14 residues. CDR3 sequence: CASSSRREAYEQYF. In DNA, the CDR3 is TGTGCCAGCAGTTCCCGCCGGGAGGCTTACGAGCAGTACTTC.

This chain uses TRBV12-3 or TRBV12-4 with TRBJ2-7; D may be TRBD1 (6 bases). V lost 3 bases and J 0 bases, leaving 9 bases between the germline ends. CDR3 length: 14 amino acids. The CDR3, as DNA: TGTGCCAGCAGTTTTGGGACAAGCTCCTACGAGCAGTACTTC. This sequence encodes CASSFGTSSYEQYF.

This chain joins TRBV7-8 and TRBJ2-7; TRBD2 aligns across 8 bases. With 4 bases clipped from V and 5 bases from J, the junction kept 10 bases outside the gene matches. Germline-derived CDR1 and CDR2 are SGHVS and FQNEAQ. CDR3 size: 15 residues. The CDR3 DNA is TGTGCCAGCAGCTCGTCCCTCTCGGGAGGGAACGAGCAGTACTTC. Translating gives CASSSSLSGGNEQYF.

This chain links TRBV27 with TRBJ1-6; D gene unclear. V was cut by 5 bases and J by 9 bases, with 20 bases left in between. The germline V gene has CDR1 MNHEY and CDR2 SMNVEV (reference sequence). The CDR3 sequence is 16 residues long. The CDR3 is CASSPPRRLGISPLHF. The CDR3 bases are TGTGCCAGCAGTCCCCCCCGCAGGCTGGGAATTTCACCCCTCCACTTT.

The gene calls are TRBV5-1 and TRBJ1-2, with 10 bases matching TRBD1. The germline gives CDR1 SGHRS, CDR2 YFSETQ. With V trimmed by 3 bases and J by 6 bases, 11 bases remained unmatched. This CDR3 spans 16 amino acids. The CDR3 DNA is TGCGCCAGCAGCTACACTGCCGGGACAGGGGTCCATGGCTACACCTTC. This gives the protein CASSYTAGTGVHGYTF.

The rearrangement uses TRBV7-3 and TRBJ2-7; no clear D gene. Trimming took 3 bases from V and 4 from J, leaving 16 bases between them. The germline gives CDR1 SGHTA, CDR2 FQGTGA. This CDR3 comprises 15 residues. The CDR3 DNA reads TGTGCCAGCAGCTTCCAACCGGGCCCAAATTACGAGCAGTACTTC. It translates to CASSFQPGPNYEQYF.

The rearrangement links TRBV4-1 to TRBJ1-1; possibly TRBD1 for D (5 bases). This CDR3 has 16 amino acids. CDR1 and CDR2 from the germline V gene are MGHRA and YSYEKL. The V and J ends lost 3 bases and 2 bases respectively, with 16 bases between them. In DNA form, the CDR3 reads TGCGCCAGCAGCCACCCCCCGGGGACCACCAACACTGAAGCTTTCTTT. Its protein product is CASSHPPGTTNTEAFF.

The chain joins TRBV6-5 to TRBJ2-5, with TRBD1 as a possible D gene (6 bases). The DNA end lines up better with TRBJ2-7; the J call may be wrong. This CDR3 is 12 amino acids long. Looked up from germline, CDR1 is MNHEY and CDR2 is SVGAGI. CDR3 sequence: CASSTGSAEQYF. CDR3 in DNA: TGTGCCAGCAGCACAGGGTCCGCCGAGCAGTACTTC.

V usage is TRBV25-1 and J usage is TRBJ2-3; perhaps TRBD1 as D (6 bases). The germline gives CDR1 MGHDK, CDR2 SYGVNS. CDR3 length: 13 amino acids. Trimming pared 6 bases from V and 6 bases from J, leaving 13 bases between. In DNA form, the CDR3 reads TGTGCCAGCAGCATCACAGGGACCGATACGCAGTATTTT. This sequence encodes CASSITGTDTQYF.

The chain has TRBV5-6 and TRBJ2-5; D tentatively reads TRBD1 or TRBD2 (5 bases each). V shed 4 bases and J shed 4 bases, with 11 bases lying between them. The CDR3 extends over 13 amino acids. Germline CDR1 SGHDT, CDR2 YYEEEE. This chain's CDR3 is CASSPGTPETQYF. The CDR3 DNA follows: TGTGCCAGCAGCCCCGGGACGCCAGAGACCCAGTACTTC. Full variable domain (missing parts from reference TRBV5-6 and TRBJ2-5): DAGVTQSPTHLIKTRGQQVTLRCSPKSGHDTVSWYQQALGQGPQFIFQYYEEEERQRGNFPDRFSGHQFPNYSSELNVNALLLGDSALYLCASSPGTPETQYFGPGTRLLVL.

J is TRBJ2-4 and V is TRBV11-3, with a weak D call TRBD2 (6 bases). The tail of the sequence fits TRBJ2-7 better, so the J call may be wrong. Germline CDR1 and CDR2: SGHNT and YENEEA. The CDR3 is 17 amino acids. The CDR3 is CASSFPGDPRLGYEQYF. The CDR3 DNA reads TGTGCCAGCAGCTTCCCGGGGGACCCCCGTTTGGGCTACGAGCAGTACTTC.

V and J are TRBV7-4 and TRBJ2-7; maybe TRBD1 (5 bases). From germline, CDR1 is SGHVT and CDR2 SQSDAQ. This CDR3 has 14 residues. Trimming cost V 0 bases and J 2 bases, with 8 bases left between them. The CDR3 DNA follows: TGTGCCAGCAGCTTAGCGGTCAGGGCCTACGAGCAGTACTTC. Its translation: CASSLAVRAYEQYF. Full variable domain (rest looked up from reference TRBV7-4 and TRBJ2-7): GAGVSQSPRYKVAKRGRDVALRCDSISGHVTLYWYRQTLGQGSEVLTYSQSDAQRDKSGRPSGRFSAERPERSVSTLKIQRTEQGDSAVYLCASSLAVRAYEQYFGPGTRLTVT.

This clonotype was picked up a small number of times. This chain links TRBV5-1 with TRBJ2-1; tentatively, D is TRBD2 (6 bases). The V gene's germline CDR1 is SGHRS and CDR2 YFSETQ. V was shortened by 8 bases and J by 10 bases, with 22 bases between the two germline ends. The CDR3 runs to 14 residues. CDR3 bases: TGCGCCAGTATCCGGGACTTCGCCCCCGGGGAGCAGTTCTTC. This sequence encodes CASIRDFAPGEQFF.

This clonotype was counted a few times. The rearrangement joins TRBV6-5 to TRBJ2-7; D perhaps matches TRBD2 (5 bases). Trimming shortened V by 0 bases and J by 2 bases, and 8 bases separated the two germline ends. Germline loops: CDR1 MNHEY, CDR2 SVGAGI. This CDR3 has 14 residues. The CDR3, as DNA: TGTGCCAGCAGTTACTCGGGAGATACCTACGAGCAGTACTTC. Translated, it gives CASSYSGDTYEQYF.

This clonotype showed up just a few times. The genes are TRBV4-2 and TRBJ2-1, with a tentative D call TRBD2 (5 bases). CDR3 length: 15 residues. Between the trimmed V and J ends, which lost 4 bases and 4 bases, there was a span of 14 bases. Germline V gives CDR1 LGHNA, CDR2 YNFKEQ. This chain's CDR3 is CASSLASGNYNEQFF. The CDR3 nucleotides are TGTGCCAGCAGCCTGGCGAGCGGAAATTACAATGAGCAGTTCTTC.

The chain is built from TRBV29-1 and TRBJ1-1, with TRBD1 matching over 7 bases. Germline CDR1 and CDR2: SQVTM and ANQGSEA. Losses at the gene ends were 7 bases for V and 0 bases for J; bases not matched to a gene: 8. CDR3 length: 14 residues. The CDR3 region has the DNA TGCAGCGCAGCCGGGACAGTCATGAACACTGAAGCTTTCTTT. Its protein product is CSAAGTVMNTEAFF.

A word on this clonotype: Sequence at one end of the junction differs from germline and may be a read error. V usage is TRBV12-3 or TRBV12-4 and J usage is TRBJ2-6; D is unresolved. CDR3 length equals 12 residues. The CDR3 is CASSPTLDVRTF. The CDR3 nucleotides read TGTGCCAGCAGTCCCACCTTAGACGTCCGGACTTTC.

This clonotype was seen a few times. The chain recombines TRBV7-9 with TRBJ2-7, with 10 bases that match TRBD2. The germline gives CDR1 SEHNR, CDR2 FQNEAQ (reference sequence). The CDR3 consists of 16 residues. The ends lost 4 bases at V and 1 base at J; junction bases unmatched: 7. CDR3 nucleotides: TGTGCCAGCAGCTCCTTATCTAGCGGGAGATCCTACGAGCAGTACTTC. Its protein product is CASSSLSSGRSYEQYF.

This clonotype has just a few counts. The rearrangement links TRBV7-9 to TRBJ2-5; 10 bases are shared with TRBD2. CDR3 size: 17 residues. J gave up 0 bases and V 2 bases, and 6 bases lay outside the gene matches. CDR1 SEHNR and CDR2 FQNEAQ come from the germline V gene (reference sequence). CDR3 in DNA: TGTGCCAGCAGCTTAAGGACTAGCGGCCCGTACCAAGAGACCCAGTACTTC. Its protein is CASSLRTSGPYQETQYF.

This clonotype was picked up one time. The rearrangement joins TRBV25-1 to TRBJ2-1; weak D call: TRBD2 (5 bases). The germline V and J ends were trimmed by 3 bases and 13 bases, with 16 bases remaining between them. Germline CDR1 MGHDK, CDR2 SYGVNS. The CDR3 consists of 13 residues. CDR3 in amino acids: CASSDGELATQFF. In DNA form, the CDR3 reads TGTGCCAGCAGTGACGGGGAACTGGCGACCCAGTTCTTC. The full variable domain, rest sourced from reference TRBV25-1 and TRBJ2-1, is EADIYQTPRYLVIGTGKKITLECSQTMGHDKMYWYQQDPGMELHLIHYSYGVNSTEKGDLSSESTVSRIRTEHFPLTLESARPSHTSQYLCASSDGELATQFFGPGTRLTVL.

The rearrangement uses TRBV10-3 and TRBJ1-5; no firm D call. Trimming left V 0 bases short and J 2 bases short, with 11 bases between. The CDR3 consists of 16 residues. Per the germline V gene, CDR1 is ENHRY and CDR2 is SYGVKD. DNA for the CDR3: TGTGCCATCAGTGAGTCAGCGGGGAGGGGCAATCAGCCCCAGCATTTT. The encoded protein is CAISESAGRGNQPQHF.

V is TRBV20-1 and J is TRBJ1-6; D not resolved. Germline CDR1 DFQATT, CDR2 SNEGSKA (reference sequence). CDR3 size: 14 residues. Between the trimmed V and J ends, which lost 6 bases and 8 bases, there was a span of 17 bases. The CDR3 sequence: CSASLHSRYSPLHF. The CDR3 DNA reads TGCAGTGCCTCCCTCCACAGCAGATATTCACCCCTCCACTTT.

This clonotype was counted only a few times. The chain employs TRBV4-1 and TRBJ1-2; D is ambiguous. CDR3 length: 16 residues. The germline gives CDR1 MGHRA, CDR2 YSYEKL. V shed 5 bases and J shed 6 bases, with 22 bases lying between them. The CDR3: CASSDPGLGRDDGYTF. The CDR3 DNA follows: TGCGCCAGCAGCGACCCAGGTCTCGGACGGGATGATGGCTACACCTTC.

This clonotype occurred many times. The CDR3: CATSRNYEQFF. CDR3 nucleotides: TGTGCCACCAGCAGGAATTATGAGCAGTTCTTC. The rearrangement joins TRBV15 to TRBJ2-1; no clear D. V was shortened by 3 bases and J by 8 bases, with 5 bases between the two germline ends. Germline lookup yields CDR1 LNHNV and CDR2 YYDKDF (reference sequence). This CDR3 spans 11 amino acids.

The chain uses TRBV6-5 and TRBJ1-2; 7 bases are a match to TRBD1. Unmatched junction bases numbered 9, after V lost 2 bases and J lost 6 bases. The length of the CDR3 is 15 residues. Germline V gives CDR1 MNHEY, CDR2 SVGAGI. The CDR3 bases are TGTGCCAGCAGTTACCGACAGGGAGGAGGGGATGGCTACACCTTC. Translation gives CASSYRQGGGDGYTF.

The CDR3 reads CASRETPEGNEQFF. The CDR3 DNA sequence: TGTGCCAGCAGGGAAACCCCCGAAGGTAATGAGCAGTTCTTC. J is TRBJ2-1 and V is TRBV6-4; D unclear. This CDR3 is built from 14 residues. Trimming stripped 6 bases from V and 7 bases from J, with 16 bases between. Per germline, CDR1 MRHNA and CDR2 SNTAGT.

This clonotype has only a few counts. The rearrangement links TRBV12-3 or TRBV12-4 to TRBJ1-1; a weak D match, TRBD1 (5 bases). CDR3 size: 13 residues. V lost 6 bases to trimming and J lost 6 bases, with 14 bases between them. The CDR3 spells CASSPRVRAEAFF. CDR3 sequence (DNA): TGTGCCAGCAGCCCCAGGGTACGGGCTGAAGCTTTCTTT.